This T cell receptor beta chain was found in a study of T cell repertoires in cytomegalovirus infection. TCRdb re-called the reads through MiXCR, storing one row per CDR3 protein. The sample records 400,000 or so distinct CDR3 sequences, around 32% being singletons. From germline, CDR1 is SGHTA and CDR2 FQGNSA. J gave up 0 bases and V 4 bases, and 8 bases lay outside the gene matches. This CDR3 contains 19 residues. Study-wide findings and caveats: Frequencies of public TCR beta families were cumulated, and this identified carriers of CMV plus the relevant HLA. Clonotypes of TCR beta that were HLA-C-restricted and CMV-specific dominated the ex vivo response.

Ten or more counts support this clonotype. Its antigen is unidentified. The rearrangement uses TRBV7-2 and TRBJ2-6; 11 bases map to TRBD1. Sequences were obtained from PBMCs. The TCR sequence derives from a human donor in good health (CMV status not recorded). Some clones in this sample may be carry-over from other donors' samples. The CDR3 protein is CASSSAGTGGVSGANVLTF. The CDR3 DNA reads TGTGCCAGCAGCTCGGCCGGGACAGGGGGGGTCTCTGGGGCCAACGTCCTGACTTTC.